This T cell receptor beta chain appears in the sequencing data of a study of T-cell reconstitution after alpha-beta-depleted transplantation in children. This clonotype was counted many times. There are 14 residues in the CDR3. Per germline, CDR1 DFQATT and CDR2 SNEGSKA (reference sequence). J lost 2 bases, V lost 7 bases, and 8 bases had no gene match. Researchers prepared the TCRbeta library using unique molecular identifiers, the study reports. TCRdb recomputed calls from the PCR reads with MiXCR, one row per CDR3 protein. The repertoire has some 190,000 distinct CDR3 sequences, over 8.5% of them found once; the top ten carry around 13%.

The sequence came from a boy aged 2 to 10 with acute myeloid leukemia, due to receive a stem cell transplant. Source: PBMCs, taken before TCRalphabeta/CD19-depleted stem cell transplant. The chain links TRBV20-1 to TRBJ2-7; TRBD2 matches 10 bases. The CDR3: CSVERLAGAYEQYV. DNA of the CDR3: TGCAGTGTTGAGAGGCTAGCGGGGGCCTACGAGCAGTACGTC.